This T cell receptor beta chain was obtained from a study of cytomegalovirus exposure and HLA in healthy donors. PCR amplification relied on 60 Vbeta primers (plus 13 Jbeta primers). Sequencing used immunoSEQ multiplex PCR; TCRdb keeps in-frame clones, though not all of them. In the table there are 100,000 or so clones, approximately 88% of which are singletons. CDR1 is MNHNY, CDR2 SVGAGI, per germline (reference sequence). The CDR3 length is 12 residues. V gave up 6 bases and J gave up 5 bases, with 8 bases separating them. Sequenced sample: PBMCs. The clonotype was recovered from a young man in good health and CMV-seronegative. The gene calls are TRBV6-6 and TRBJ1-5; D may be TRBD1 (5 bases). The CDR3 region has the DNA TGTGCCAGCAGGACGGGGGATCAGCCCCAGCATTTT. This sequence encodes CASRTGDQPQHF.